Included here is one T cell receptor (beta chain) sequence, with context. No antigen is known for it. This sample stems from a study of long-term antiretroviral therapy in people with HIV. Findings of the study overall: Narrower CDR3 length ranges marked HIV repertoires relative to controls.

Researchers secured at least one pre-ART and at least two post-ART PBMC samples from each donor. Runs used v3.0 of the immunoSEQ assay and were done at survey level. The table came from immunoSEQ multiplex PCR; TCRdb's copy has only in-frame clones and leaves some out. The table includes about 20,000 clones, about 81% detected once. The sample here was unsorted PBMCs, taken 0.3 years after starting antiretroviral therapy. This TCR came from a woman in her forties or fifties with HIV.

The CDR3 sequence: CASNRREMNTEAFF. CDR3 sequence (DNA): TGTGCCAGTAATCGACGGGAAATGAACACTGAAGCTTTCTTT. The chain uses TRBV19 and TRBJ1-1; D gene ambiguous. The CDR3 totals 14 residues. The V end lost 7 bases, the J end lost 0 bases, and 12 bases lay between the germline ends. CDR1 and CDR2 from the germline V gene are LNHDA and SQIVND (reference sequence).